These T cell receptor beta chains were read from a single sample in a study of radiotherapy plus CTLA-4 blockade in lung cancer. Repertoires were generated with immunoSEQ multiplex PCR, while TCRdb's copy carries only in-frame clones and drops some. The table has tens of thousands of clones, about 80% seen once. The input for sequencing was peripheral blood, taken from a patient treated with radiotherapy plus ipilimumab. These TCRs come from a human donor with non-small cell lung cancer who had stable disease on radiotherapy plus ipilimumab. Each CDR3 is given with its conserved first and last residue. Each record gives: CDR3 protein, CDR3 DNA, clone size, V gene, J gene, D gene. D genes are given only for firm matches. Some rows mark clone size as missing; the rest say once, few, many or name a class of expanded clone.

CATRDPPYEQYF	TGTGCCACCCGGGACCCCCCCTACGAGCAGTACTTC	.	TRBV6-6	TRBJ2-7	.
CASSLRQSSYNEQFF	TGTGCTAGCAGCTTAAGGCAGAGCTCCTACAATGAGCAGTTCTTC	.	TRBV7-7	TRBJ2-1	.
CASSPRQNTDTQYF	TGTGCCAGCAGCCCGCGACAGAACACAGATACGCAGTATTTT	.	TRBV6-1	TRBJ2-3	.
CASREWGQETQYF	TGTGCCAGCAGGGAATGGGGACAAGAGACCCAGTACTTC	.	TRBV6-5	TRBJ2-5	.
CASSDGRRENTQYF	TGTGCCAGCAGTGATGGTCGCAGAGAGAATACGCAGTATTTT	.	TRBV25-1	TRBJ2-3	.
CASSLFTGVGANVLTF	TGTGCCAGCAGCCTATTCACAGGGGTTGGGGCCAACGTCCTGACTTTC	.	TRBV4-2	TRBJ2-6	TRBD1
CASSLSGGLGNEQFF	TGTGCCAGCAGCTTAAGCGGGGGACTTGGCAATGAGCAGTTCTTC	.	TRBV7-6	TRBJ2-1	TRBD2
CASSLLGGPETQYF	TGTGCCAGCAGTCTACTCGGGGGGCCGGAGACCCAGTACTTC	few	TRBV2	TRBJ2-5	.
CASSPPGQGSNQPQHF	TGTGCCAGCTCACCCCCGGGACAGGGAAGCAATCAGCCCCAGCATTTT	.	TRBV18	TRBJ1-5	TRBD1
CASGRKGDLYEQYF	TGTGCCAGTGGGCGAAAGGGGGATCTCTACGAGCAGTACTTC	.	TRBV19	TRBJ2-7	.
CASGTGGTGELFF	TGCGCCAGCGGAACAGGGGGCACCGGGGAGCTGTTTTTT	.	TRBV10-1	TRBJ2-2	TRBD1
CASSLTGGRGYTF	TGTGCCAGCAGCCTCACAGGGGGTAGAGGCTACACCTTC	.	TRBV6-1	TRBJ1-2	TRBD1
CASSRGTAEKLFF	TGTGCCAGCAGCCGGGGGACTGCTGAAAAACTGTTTTTT	.	TRBV7-9	TRBJ1-4	.
CASSITSGSTDTQYF	TGTGCCAGCAGCATCACTAGCGGGAGCACAGATACGCAGTATTTT	.	TRBV11-3	TRBJ2-3	TRBD2
CASSPRTENTEAFF	TGTGCCAGTAGTCCCCGGACAGAAAACACTGAAGCTTTCTTT	.	TRBV19	TRBJ1-1	.
CSAQRGGGETQYF	TGCAGCGCCCAGCGAGGTGGAGGTGAGACCCAGTACTTC	once	TRBV29-1	TRBJ2-5	.
CASSLGGLTDTQYF	TGTGCCAGCAGCTTGGGGGGGCTCACAGATACGCAGTATTTT	.	TRBV11-2	TRBJ2-3	.
CASSQGQENSPLHF	TGCGCCAGCAGCCAAGGACAGGAGAATTCACCCCTCCACTTT	.	TRBV4-1	TRBJ1-6	.
CASSPLGQGETQYF	TGTGCCAGCTCACCCCTTGGCCAGGGAGAGACCCAGTACTTC	once	TRBV18	TRBJ2-5	.
CASSLTDEQYF	TGTGCCAGCAGCTTAACAGACGAGCAGTACTTC	.	TRBV7-2	TRBJ2-7	.
CASSEALGFFSYNSPLHF	TGTGCCAGCAGTGAAGCCCTCGGATTCTTCTCCTATAATTCACCCCTCCACTTT	.	TRBV6-1	TRBJ1-6	.
CASTRIHGSDSNQPQHF	TGTGCCAGCACCCGCATCCACGGTTCCGATAGCAATCAGCCCCAGCATTTT	.	TRBV7-9	TRBJ1-5	.
CSVEPRGGRGPEAFF	TGCAGCGTCGAACCACGAGGGGGGAGGGGGCCTGAAGCTTTCTTT	.	TRBV29-1	TRBJ1-1	TRBD1
CASSETSGPQYEQYF	TGTGCCAGCAGCGAAACTAGCGGTCCGCAATACGAGCAGTACTTC	.	TRBV7-2	TRBJ2-7	TRBD2
CASSLGRTGRTEAFF	TGTGCCAGCAGCTTAGGCCGGACAGGGAGAACTGAAGCTTTCTTT	.	TRBV11-2	TRBJ1-1	TRBD1
CASSSSKTGTGRFF	TGTGCCAGCAGCTCCTCAAAGACCGGGACAGGGCGGTTCTTC	.	TRBV7-3	TRBJ2-1	TRBD1
CASSGANTGELFF	TGTGCCAGCAGTGGCGCTAACACCGGGGAGCTGTTTTTT	.	TRBV2	TRBJ2-2	.
CASSPRQIAGPEAIYEQYF	TGTGCCAGCAGCCCCAGGCAGATAGCGGGTCCGGAGGCAATCTACGAGCAGTACTTC	.	TRBV4-2	TRBJ2-7	TRBD2
CSALKADTQYF	TGCAGTGCTCTCAAGGCAGATACGCAGTATTTT	.	TRBV20-1	TRBJ2-3	.
CASSVDGRGPGSKNSPLHF	TGTGCCAGCAGCGTTGACGGACGGGGGCCCGGGTCTAAGAATTCACCCCTCCACTTT	.	TRBV9	TRBJ1-6	.
CASSQQVRDTEAFF	TGTGCCAGCAGTCAACAGGTTAGGGACACTGAAGCTTTCTTT	.	TRBV6-6	TRBJ1-1	.
CASSSYSQETQYF	TGCGCCAGCAGCTCTTACAGTCAAGAGACCCAGTACTTC	.	TRBV5-1	TRBJ2-5	.
CASSPLGQGDYGYTF	TGCGCCAGCAGCCCTCTCGGACAGGGTGATTATGGCTACACCTTC	.	TRBV5-1	TRBJ1-2	TRBD1
CASSLEGNSPLHF	TGTGCCAGCAGCTTAGAGGGGAATTCACCCCTCCACTTT	.	TRBV7-9	TRBJ1-6	.
CASSEGGGLVPGYTF	TGTGCCAGCAGTGAAGGAGGGGGGCTAGTCCCTGGCTACACCTTC	.	TRBV6-1	TRBJ1-2	.
CASSLRVQSTFVGQPQHF	TGTGCCAGCAGTTTAAGGGTACAGAGTACCTTCGTTGGTCAGCCCCAGCATTTT	.	TRBV28	TRBJ1-5	.
CASSDVSNRVGPQHF	TGTGCCAGCAGTGATGTTTCGAACAGAGTCGGGCCCCAGCATTTT	.	TRBV2	TRBJ1-5	.
CASSLARGGAQETQYF	TGTGCCAGCAGCCTCGCCCGAGGAGGGGCCCAAGAGACCCAGTACTTC	.	TRBV2	TRBJ2-5	.
CASSPVDRGSNYGYTF	TGTGCCAGCTCACCGGTGGACAGGGGGTCTAACTATGGCTACACCTTC	.	TRBV18	TRBJ1-2	TRBD1
CASSERQGYAGELFF	TGCGCCAGCAGTGAGCGTCAGGGGTACGCCGGGGAGCTGTTTTTT	.	TRBV10-1	TRBJ2-2	.
CASSQVKSTGEFLGGYTF	TGCGCCAGCAGCCAGGTTAAATCGACAGGGGAGTTTCTTGGAGGCTACACCTTC	.	TRBV4-1	TRBJ1-2	TRBD1
CASSLAGEGGNTIYF	TGCGCCAGCAGCTTGGCAGGGGAAGGTGGAAACACCATATATTTT	.	TRBV5-1	TRBJ1-3	.
CASSLVGDRFGEQYF	TGTGCCAGCAGCTTGGTAGGGGACAGGTTCGGCGAGCAGTACTTC	.	TRBV5-5	TRBJ2-7	TRBD1
CATSTLRGMNTEAFF	TGTGCCACCTCCACCCTGAGAGGAATGAACACTGAAGCTTTCTTT	.	TRBV28	TRBJ1-1	.
CASSFTIGGGSTDTQYF	TGTGCCAGCAGTTTCACAATTGGGGGGGGTAGCACAGATACGCAGTATTTT	.	TRBV27	TRBJ2-3	TRBD2
CASSSVREAFQPQHF	TGTGCCAGCAGCTCCGTCCGAGAGGCATTTCAGCCCCAGCATTTT	.	TRBV6-5	TRBJ1-5	.
CASSPTTSGASGTGELFF	TGTGCCAGCTCACCAACCACGTCAGGGGCGAGCGGCACCGGGGAGCTGTTTTTT	.	TRBV18	TRBJ2-2	.
CASSPGTGATEKLFF	TGTGCCAGCTCACCAGGGACAGGGGCTACTGAAAAACTGTTTTTT	.	TRBV18	TRBJ1-4	TRBD1
CASSESSGRALSQFF	TGTGCCAGCAGTGAAAGTAGCGGGAGGGCTTTGTCGCAGTTCTTC	.	TRBV6-1	TRBJ2-1	TRBD2
CASSQDSPTGGSKLFF	TGTGCCAGCAGCCAAGATAGTCCGACAGGGGGGAGCAAGCTGTTTTTT	once	TRBV4-2	TRBJ2-2	TRBD1
CASSVEGGSSYNSPLHF	TGTGCCAGCAGCGTAGAAGGCGGGAGCTCCTATAATTCACCCCTCCACTTT	.	TRBV9	TRBJ1-6	.
CASRPDPGPGYTF	TGTGCCAGTAGACCTGACCCGGGACCTGGCTACACCTTC	.	TRBV19	TRBJ1-2	.
CASRTIGGGNQPQHF	TGTGCCAGCAGGACCATCGGGGGCGGCAATCAGCCCCAGCATTTT	.	TRBV6-6	TRBJ1-5	.
CASSSLTTSGGATVEQFF	TGCGCCAGCAGCTCCTTAACCACTAGCGGGGGGGCCACGGTTGAGCAGTTCTTC	.	TRBV5-1	TRBJ2-1	TRBD2
CASSVTGTNEAFF	TGTGCCAGCAGCGTGACAGGGACTAATGAAGCTTTCTTT	.	TRBV9	TRBJ1-1	TRBD1
CASTQISTLSSPLHF	TGTGCCAGCACTCAGATTTCTACCTTGAGTTCACCCCTCCACTTT	.	TRBV27	TRBJ1-6	.
CASSPRYTEAFF	TGTGCCAGCAGCCCCCGATACACTGAAGCTTTCTTT	.	TRBV28	TRBJ1-1	.